This T cell receptor beta chain is drawn from a study of T-cell memory formation after mild COVID-19 (dated by TCRdb to about 2021). A note on the overall study: Most TCR sequence clusters were specific to one of the two donors. Longitudinal TCRalpha and TCRbeta repertoire sequencing tracked T-cell clones expanding and contracting after mild COVID-19 in a couple of donors. The cohort was made up of two young adult volunteers, one female and one male, who were previously healthy.

General conclusions and limits of the study: Only a couple of mild cases were covered by the study, and larger cohorts that include severe cases with pre-infection samples were considered necessary. Some responding clones were detected in pre-infection memory, which suggested that pre-existing cross-reactive memory T cells had joined the SARS-CoV-2 response. Contracting CD4+ clones were located mainly in the CM and EM memory subsets, whereas CD8+ clones were found to be enriched in EMRA. The second-wave clones that peaked on day 37 were not confirmed to be SARS-CoV-2 specific. Balanced CD4/CD8 phenotypes were observed for clones contracting from day 15 to 85, whereas a bias towards CD4+ was observed for a second wave of clones expanding from day 15 to 37.

A word on this clonotype: This clone's antigen is unknown. No much larger clone exists at a distance of one base, and base qualities are not known.

Trimming takes 6 bases off V and 4 bases off J; junction bases not matched to a gene: 5. Based on the germline V gene, the CDR1 and CDR2 sequences are SQVTM and ANQGSEA. The CDR3 has 13 amino acids, counting the end cysteine and phenylalanine. The retained sequence is limited to the CDR3, 39 bases, with the frame set at the first base. PBMCs were isolated by Ficoll-Paque density gradient centrifugation. This sample was sequenced with an Illumina NovaSeq 6000. TCRalpha and TCRbeta cDNA libraries were constructed by 5'RACE with constant-segment primers, with sample barcodes and unique molecular identifiers being introduced. Trizol reagent was used to extract RNA from every sample. Amplification of the libraries took two PCR steps, and the second step added a second sample barcode plus Illumina TruSeq adapters. The libraries were sequenced on an Illumina NovaSeq using 2 x 150 bp paired-end reads. The original methods were these. The reads were demultiplexed and collapsed into UMI-guided consensus sequences using migec v1.2.7. Using mixcr v2.1.11, the UMI consensuses were aligned to TRA and TRB V and J templates and assembled into clonotypes. Expanded or contracted clonotypes were those called significant by both edgeR and NoisET, with noise models trained on biological replicates. For edgeR calls, the cutoffs were a false discovery rate-adjusted p below 0.01 and a log2 fold-change threshold of 1. As an exploratory analysis of dynamics, max-normalized trajectories of the 1000 most abundant clonotypes were examined by PCA with hierarchical clustering. Separately sequenced CD4+ and CD8+ repertoires were used to assign the CD4 or CD8 phenotype of responding clones. The raw public data were reprocessed by TCRdb itself: fastp quality trimming at Q25, MiXCR clonotype calling, in-frame beta chains only. Every distinct CDR3 protein forms one entry, paired with its most common genes and DNA. TCRdb's processing, not the authors', yielded these V and J calls. The table for this sample lists a few hundred thousand distinct CDR3 sequences; approximately 23% of them were counted only once. Roughly an eighth of the sample is held by the ten biggest clonotypes.

Recombination joined TRBV29-1 with TRBJ2-7; 11 central bases correspond to TRBD2. This receptor was taken from an adult woman who had mild COVID-19 (a few samples of this study predate the infection). The sample titles of this study are shuffled in the database, so cell type and time point are left out; the donor was told from shared clones. Input material: PBMCs or a T cell subset sorted from them (not recorded which). The nucleotide sequence is TGCAGCGTCCGACTAGCGGGACGGTACGAGCAGTACTTC. Its product reads: CSVRLAGRYEQYF.